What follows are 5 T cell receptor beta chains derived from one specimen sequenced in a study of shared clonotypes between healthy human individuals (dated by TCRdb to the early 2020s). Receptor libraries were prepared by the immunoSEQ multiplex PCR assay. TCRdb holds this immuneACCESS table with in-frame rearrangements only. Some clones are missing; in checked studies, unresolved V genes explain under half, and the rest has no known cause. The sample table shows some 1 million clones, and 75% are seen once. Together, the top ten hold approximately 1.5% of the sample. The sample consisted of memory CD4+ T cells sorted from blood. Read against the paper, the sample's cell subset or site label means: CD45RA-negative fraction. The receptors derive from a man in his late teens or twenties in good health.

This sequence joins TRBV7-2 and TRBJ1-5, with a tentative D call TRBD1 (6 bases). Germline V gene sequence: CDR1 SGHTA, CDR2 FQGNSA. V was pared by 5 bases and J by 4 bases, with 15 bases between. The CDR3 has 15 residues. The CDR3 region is CASSPRGGQNQPQHF. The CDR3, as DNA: TGTGCCAGCAGCCCCCGAGGGGGACAAAATCAGCCCCAGCATTTT.

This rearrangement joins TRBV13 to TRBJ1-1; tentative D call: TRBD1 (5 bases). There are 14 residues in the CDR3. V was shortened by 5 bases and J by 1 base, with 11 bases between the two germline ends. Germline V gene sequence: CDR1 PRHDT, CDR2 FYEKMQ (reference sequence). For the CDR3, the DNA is TGTGCCAGCAGCCCTTACGGACAGAACACTGAAGCTTTCTTT. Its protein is CASSPYGQNTEAFF.

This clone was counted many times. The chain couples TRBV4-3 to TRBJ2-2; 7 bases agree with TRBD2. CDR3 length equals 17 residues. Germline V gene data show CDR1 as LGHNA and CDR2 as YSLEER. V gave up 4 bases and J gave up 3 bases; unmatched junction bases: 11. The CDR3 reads CASSPYASGDYTGELFF. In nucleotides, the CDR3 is TGCGCCAGCAGCCCCTATGCTAGCGGAGATTACACCGGGGAGCTGTTTTTT.

The CDR3 sequence is CASSEGVLNGYTF. CDR3 in DNA: TGTGCCAGCAGTGAAGGGGTTCTCAATGGCTACACCTTC. The chain couples TRBV2 to TRBJ1-2; D remains ambiguous. Germline V CDR1 and CDR2: SNHLY, FYNNEI. The V end was cut by 1 base, the J end by 6 bases, with 9 bases between. The CDR3 has 13 residues.

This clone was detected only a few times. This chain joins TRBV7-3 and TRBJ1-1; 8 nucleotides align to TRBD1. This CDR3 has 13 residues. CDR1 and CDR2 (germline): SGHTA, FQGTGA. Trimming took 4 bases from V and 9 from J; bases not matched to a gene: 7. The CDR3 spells CASSSGQGEKAFF. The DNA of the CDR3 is TGTGCCAGCAGCTCCGGACAGGGCGAGAAAGCTTTCTTT.